This TCR beta chain emerged from a study of T cell responses to AZD1222 COVID-19 vaccine. A note on this clone: The antigen remains undetermined.

Study-wide results and limits: A mostly white British donor set with more females was recruited, and clonal diversity was possibly underestimated. The reported proportion of spike-specific TCRs targeting unmutated variant regions was nearly half. Increased Spike-specific TCR breadth and depth were observed after two AZD1222 doses. Repertoires were sampled only after the peak T cell response.

CDR1 and CDR2 from the germline V gene are SGHRS and YFSETQ. V dropped 1 base and J dropped 8; count of bases not matched to a gene: 3. The CDR3 is made up of 15 amino acids. Profiling relied on immunoSEQ multiplex PCR, and the TCRdb table lists in-frame clones only, not all of them. The top ten hold about 6% of the sample, which has about 150,000 clones, roughly 88% seen once. The genes are TRBV5-1 and TRBJ1-6; 10 nucleotides match TRBD1. Material: peripheral blood, obtained 28 days after the second AZD1222 dose. The sequence was collected from an adult who received the AZD1222 COVID-19 vaccine. The DNA of the CDR3 is TGCGCCAGCAGCTTGTGGGGGACAGGGGATTCACCCCTCCACTTT. It yields the protein CASSLWGTGDSPLHF.